Listed here are 5 T cell receptor beta chains from one sample, sequenced in a study of T cell responses to AZD1222 COVID-19 vaccine. Only in-frame clones appear in the TCRdb table, and some are missing; sequencing was by immunoSEQ multiplex PCR. This table holds some 200,000 clones, approximately 91% found once. The sequencing here drew on peripheral blood, taken on day 0 of AZD1222 vaccination. All receptors come from an adult in good health.

The gene calls are TRBV28 and TRBJ2-1; 10 nucleotides align to TRBD2. The V gene's germline CDR1 is MDHEN and CDR2 SYDVKM. The CDR3 extends over 15 amino acids. The J segment lost 6 bases and the V segment lost 2 bases, leaving 4 bases of the junction unmatched. CDR3 protein: CASSLPGTSVNEQFF. The DNA for the CDR3 is TGTGCCAGCAGTTTACCCGGGACTAGCGTCAATGAGCAGTTCTTC. The variable domain in full, completed from reference TRBV28 and TRBJ2-1, reads DVKVTQSSRYLVKRTGEKVFLECVQDMDHENMFWYRQDPGLGLRLIYFSYDVKMKEKGDIPEGYSVSREKKERFSLILESASTNQTSMYLCASSLPGTSVNEQFFGPGTRLTVL.

The V gene is TRBV4-3, the J gene TRBJ1-1; TRBD1 matches 11 bases. The V segment lost 2 bases and the J segment 4 bases; nucleotides outside the gene matches: 15. The CDR3 loop spans 19 amino acids. Germline lookup yields CDR1 LGHNA and CDR2 YSLEER. For the CDR3, the DNA is TGCGCCAGCAGCCAACCACCAACCGGGACAGGGGGGCCGGGCACTGAAGCTTTCTTT. Protein: CASSQPPTGTGGPGTEAFF.

The V and J genes are TRBV3-1 (or the pseudogene TRBV3-2) and TRBJ2-1; D is perhaps TRBD1 (6 bases). The germline V gene has CDR1 LGHDT and CDR2 YNNKEL (reference sequence). Between the trimmed V and J ends, which lost 8 bases and 10 bases, there was a span of 24 bases. The CDR3 has 15 residues. CDR3 DNA sequence: TGTGCCAGCTTAAATTCAGGGGACGAATGGTGGGAGCAGTTCTTC. Protein product: CASLNSGDEWWEQFF.

This clone appeared a single time. This chain joins TRBV5-1 and TRBJ2-2; D remains ambiguous. The germline V and J ends were trimmed by 6 bases and 1 base, with 10 bases remaining between them. The CDR3 extends over 14 amino acids. Germline CDR1 reads SGHRS; CDR2 reads YFSETQ. This CDR3 reads CASTPRRNTGELFF. CDR3 nucleotide sequence: TGCGCCAGCACTCCCAGACGGAACACCGGGGAGCTGTTTTTT.

This clone appeared a few times. This chain links TRBV7-2 with TRBJ1-4; D may be TRBD1 (5 bases). Between the trimmed V and J ends, which lost 0 bases and 8 bases, there was a span of 31 bases. This CDR3 region has 21 residues. Germline V gene lookup returns CDR1 SGHTA and CDR2 FQGNSA. The CDR3 protein is CASSLATAMTLASGVEEKLFF. Here the CDR3 DNA reads TGTGCCAGCAGCTTAGCCACAGCCATGACTTTGGCCTCGGGGGTGGAGGAAAAACTGTTTTTT. Full variable domain (rest looked up from reference TRBV7-2 and TRBJ1-4): GAGVSQSPSNKVTEKGKDVELRCDPISGHTALYWYRQSLGQGLEFLIYFQGNSAPDKSGLPSDRFSAERTGGSVSTLTIQRTQQEDSAVYLCASSLATAMTLASGVEEKLFFGSGTQLSVL.